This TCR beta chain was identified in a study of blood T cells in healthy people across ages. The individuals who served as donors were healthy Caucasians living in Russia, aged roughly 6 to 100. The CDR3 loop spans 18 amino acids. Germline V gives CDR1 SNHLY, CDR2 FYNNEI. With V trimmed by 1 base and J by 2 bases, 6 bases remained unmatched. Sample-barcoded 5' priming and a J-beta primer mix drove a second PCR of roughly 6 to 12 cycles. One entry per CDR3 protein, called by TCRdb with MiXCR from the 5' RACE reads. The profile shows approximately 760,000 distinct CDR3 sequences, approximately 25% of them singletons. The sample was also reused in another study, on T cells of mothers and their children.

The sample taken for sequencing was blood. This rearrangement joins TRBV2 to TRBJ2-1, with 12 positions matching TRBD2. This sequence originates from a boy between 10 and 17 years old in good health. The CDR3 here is CASSEVWTSGVPYNEQFF. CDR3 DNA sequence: TGTGCCAGCAGTGAAGTGTGGACTAGCGGGGTCCCCTACAATGAGCAGTTCTTC.